Below, one T cell receptor (beta chain) is given with its context. The junction departs from germline at one end; a sequencing error may be responsible. TCRbeta libraries were built with three rounds of nested PCR, modified from ARM-PCR. Each CDR3 protein is one row after TCRdb ran MiXCR on the multiplex PCR reads. The table lists 60,000 to 90,000 distinct CDR3 sequences, over 75% of them singletons. No cell sorting was done before RNA was extracted from the tissue. The CDR3 totals 13 residues. Germline V gene lookup returns CDR1 SQVTM and CDR2 ANQGSEA. This entry comes from a study of tumor and adjacent non-tumor tissue in lung cancer.

The rearrangement links TRBV29-1 to TRBJ2-7, with D possibly being TRBD2 (6 bases). This receptor was identified in a woman aged 45-65 years with non-small cell lung cancer. Sequencing was done on a sample of lung tumor tissue. The CDR3 sequence is CSVSRDSTYKQYF. The CDR3 bases are TGCAGCGTTTCCAGGGACTCCACCTACAAGCAGTACTTC.